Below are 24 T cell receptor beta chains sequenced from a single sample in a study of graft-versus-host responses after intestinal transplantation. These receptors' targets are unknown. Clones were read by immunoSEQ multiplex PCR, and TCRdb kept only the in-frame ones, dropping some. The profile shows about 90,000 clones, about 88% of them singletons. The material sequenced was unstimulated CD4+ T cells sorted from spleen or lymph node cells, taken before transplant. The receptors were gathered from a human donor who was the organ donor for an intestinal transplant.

The CDR3 reads CASGLNREYTQYF. In nucleotides, the CDR3 is TGTGCTAGTGGCCTAAACAGGGAATATACGCAGTATTTT. This chain joins TRBV12-5 and TRBJ2-3, with D perhaps matching TRBD1 (6 bases). The V end lost 6 bases, the J end lost 7 bases, and 14 bases lay between the germline ends. Germline V gene data show CDR1 as LGHNT and CDR2 as FRNRAP. This CDR3 has 13 residues.

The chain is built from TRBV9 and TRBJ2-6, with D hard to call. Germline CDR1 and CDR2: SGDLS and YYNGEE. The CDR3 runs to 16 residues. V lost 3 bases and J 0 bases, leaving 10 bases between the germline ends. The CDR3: CASSGSISSGANVLTF. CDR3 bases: TGTGCCAGCAGCGGAAGCATTAGCTCTGGGGCCAACGTCCTGACTTTC.

The CDR3, as DNA: TGTGCCAGCAGTTCCCCTAGCGGGAGGGAAACAGATACGCAGTATTTT. It translates to CASSSPSGRETDTQYF. The J gene is TRBJ2-3, the V gene TRBV28; 12 bases align to TRBD2. Germline V gene data show CDR1 as MDHEN and CDR2 as SYDVKM. The CDR3 contains 16 residues. Trimming cost V 4 bases and J 3 bases; bases outside gene matches: 5.

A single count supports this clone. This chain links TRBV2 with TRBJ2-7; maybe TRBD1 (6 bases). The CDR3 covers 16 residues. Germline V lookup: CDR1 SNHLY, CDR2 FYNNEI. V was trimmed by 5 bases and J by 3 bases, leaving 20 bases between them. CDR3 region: CASSIGGRDTLYEQYF. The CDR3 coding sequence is TGTGCCAGCAGTATTGGGGGCCGCGACACCCTCTACGAGCAGTACTTC.

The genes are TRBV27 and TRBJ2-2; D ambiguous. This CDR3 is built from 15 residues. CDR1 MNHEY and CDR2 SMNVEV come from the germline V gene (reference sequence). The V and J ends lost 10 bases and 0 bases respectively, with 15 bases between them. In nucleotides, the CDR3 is TGTGCCACAGCACTCGGCGGAACGAACACCGGGGAGCTGTTTTTT. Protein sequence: CATALGGTNTGELFF.

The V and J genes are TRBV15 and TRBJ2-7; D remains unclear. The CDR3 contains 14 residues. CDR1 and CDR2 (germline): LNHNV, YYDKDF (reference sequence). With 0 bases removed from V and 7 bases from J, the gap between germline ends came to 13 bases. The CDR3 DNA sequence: TGTGCCACCAGCAGAGATAGTCCAGGAAGGGAGCAGTACTTC. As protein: CATSRDSPGREQYF.

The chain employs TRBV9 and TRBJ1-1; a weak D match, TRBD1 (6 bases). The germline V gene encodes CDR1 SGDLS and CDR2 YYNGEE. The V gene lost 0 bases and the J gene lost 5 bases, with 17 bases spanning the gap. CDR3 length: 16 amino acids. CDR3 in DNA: TGTGCCAGCAGCGTAGCCGGCAGGGCAGGGGATACTGAAGCTTTCTTT. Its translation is CASSVAGRAGDTEAFF.

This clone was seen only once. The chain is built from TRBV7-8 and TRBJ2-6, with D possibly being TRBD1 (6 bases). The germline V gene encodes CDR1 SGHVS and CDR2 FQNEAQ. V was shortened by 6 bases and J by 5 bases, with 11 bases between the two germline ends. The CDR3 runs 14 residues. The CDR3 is CASRTGSWANVLTF. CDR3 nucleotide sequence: TGTGCCAGCAGGACAGGTTCTTGGGCCAACGTCCTGACTTTC. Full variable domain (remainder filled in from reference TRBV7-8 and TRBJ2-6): GAGVSQSPRYKVAKRGQDVALRCDPISGHVSLFWYQQALGQGPEFLTYFQNEAQLDKSGLPSDRFFAERPEGSVSTLKIQRTQQEDSAVYLCASRTGSWANVLTFGAGSRLTVL.

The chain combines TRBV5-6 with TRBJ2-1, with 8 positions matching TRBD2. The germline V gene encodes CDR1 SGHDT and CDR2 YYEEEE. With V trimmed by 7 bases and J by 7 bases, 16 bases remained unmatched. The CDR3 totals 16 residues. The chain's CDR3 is CASDSRSRGDLNEQFF. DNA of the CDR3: TGTGCCAGCGACTCCCGCTCGCGGGGGGATTTAAATGAGCAGTTCTTC.

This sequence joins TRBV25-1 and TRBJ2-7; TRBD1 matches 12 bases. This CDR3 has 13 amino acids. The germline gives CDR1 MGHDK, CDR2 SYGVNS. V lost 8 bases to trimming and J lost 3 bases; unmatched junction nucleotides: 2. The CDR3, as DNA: TGTGCCAGCGGGACAGGGGGCAGCTACGAGCAGTACTTC. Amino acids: CASGTGGSYEQYF.

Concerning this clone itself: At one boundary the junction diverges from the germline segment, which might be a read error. This chain's CDR3 is CASSQIRGEERLFF. The CDR3 DNA follows: TGTGCCAGCAGCCAGATCCGGGGGGAGGAAAGACTGTTTTTT. The chain couples TRBV4-2 to TRBJ1-4; possible D gene TRBD1, 5 bases. The CDR3 consists of 14 residues. From germline, CDR1 is LGHNA and CDR2 YNFKEQ.

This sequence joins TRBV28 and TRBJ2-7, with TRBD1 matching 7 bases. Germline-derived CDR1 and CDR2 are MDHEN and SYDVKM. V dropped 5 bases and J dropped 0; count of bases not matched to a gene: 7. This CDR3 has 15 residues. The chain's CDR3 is CASSLPGTASYEQYF. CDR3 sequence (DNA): TGTGCCAGCAGTCTACCCGGGACAGCCTCCTACGAGCAGTACTTC.

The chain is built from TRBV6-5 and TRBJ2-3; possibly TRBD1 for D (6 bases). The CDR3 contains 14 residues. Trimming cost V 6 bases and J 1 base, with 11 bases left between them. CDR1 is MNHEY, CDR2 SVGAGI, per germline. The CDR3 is CASRRYRGTDTQYF. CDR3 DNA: TGTGCCAGCAGGAGATACAGGGGCACAGATACGCAGTATTTT.

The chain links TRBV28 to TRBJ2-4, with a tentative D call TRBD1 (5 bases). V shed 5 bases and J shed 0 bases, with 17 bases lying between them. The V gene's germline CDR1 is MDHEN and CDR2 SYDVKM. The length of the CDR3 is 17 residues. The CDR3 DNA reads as TGTGCCAGCAGTCCCCCGTACCGACAGATAGCCAAAAACATTCAGTACTTC. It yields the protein CASSPPYRQIAKNIQYF.

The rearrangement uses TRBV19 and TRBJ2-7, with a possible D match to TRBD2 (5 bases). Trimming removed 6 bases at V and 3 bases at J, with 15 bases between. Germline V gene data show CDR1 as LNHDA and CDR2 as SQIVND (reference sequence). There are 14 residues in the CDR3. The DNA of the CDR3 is TGTGCCAGTAGCCCAACCGGACTGCACTACGAGCAGTACTTC. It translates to CASSPTGLHYEQYF.

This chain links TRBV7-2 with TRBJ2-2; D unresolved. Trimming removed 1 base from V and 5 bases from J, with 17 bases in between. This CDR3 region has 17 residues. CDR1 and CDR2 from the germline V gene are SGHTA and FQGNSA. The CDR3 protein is CASSLVRRLVLTGELFF. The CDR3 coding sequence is TGTGCCAGCAGCTTAGTTCGGCGGCTAGTCCTGACCGGGGAGCTGTTTTTT.

CDR3 amino acids: CASSPGTTLGGELFF. The CDR3 bases are TGCGCCAGCAGCCCGGGGACTACCTTGGGCGGGGAGCTGTTTTTT. The gene calls are TRBV5-1 and TRBJ2-2; 7 bases agree with TRBD2. After removal of 4 bases from V and 7 bases from J, the junction contained 10 bases not matched to a gene. In germline, CDR1 is SGHRS, CDR2 YFSETQ. The CDR3 length is 15 residues.

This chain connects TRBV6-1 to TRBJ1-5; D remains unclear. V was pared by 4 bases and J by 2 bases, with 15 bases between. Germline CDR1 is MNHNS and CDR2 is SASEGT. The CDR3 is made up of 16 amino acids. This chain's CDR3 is CASSVGSAAGNQPQHF. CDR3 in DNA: TGTGCCAGCAGTGTCGGGTCAGCAGCGGGCAATCAGCCCCAGCATTTT.

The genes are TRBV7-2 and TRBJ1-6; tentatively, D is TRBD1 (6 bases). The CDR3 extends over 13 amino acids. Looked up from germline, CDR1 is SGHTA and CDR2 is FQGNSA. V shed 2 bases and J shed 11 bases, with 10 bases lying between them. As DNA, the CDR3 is TGTGCCAGCAGCTTACAGGGGTGGCCACCCCTCCACTTT. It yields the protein CASSLQGWPPLHF. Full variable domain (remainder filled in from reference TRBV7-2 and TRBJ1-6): GAGVSQSPSNKVTEKGKDVELRCDPISGHTALYWYRQSLGQGLEFLIYFQGNSAPDKSGLPSDRFSAERTGGSVSTLTIQRTQQEDSAVYLCASSLQGWPPLHFGNGTRLTVT.

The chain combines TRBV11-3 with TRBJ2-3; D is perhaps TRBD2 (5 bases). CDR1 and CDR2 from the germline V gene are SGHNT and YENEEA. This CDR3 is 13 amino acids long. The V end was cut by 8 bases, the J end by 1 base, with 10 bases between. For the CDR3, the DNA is TGTGCCAGCGTCAAGGGAGGCACAGATACGCAGTATTTT. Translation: CASVKGGTDTQYF.

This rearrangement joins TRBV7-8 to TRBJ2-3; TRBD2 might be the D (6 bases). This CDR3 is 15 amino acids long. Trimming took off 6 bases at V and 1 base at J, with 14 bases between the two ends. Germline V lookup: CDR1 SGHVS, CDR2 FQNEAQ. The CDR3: CASSPDRLGTDTQYF. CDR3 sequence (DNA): TGTGCCAGCAGTCCCGACAGACTAGGCACAGATACGCAGTATTTT.

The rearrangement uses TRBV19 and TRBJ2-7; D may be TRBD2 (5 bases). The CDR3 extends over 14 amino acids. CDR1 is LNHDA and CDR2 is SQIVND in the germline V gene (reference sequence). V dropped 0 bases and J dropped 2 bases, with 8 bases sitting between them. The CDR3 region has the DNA TGTGCCAGTAGTATAGACAGCGGCGCCTACGAGCAGTACTTC. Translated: CASSIDSGAYEQYF.

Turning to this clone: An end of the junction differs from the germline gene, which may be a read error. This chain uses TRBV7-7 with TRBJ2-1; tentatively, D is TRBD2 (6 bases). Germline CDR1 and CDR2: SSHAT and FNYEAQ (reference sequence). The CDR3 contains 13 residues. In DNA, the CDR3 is TGTGCTAGCAGCTTAGAGAGAGGGAGGGAGCAGTTCTTC. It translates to CASSLERGREQFF.

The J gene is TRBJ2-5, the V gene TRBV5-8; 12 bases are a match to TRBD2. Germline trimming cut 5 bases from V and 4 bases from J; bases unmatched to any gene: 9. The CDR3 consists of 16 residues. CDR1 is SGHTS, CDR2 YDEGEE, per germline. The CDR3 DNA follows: TGTGCCAGCAGTTTTCTAGCGGGAGGGCCCTCAGAGACCCAGTACTTC. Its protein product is CASSFLAGGPSETQYF.